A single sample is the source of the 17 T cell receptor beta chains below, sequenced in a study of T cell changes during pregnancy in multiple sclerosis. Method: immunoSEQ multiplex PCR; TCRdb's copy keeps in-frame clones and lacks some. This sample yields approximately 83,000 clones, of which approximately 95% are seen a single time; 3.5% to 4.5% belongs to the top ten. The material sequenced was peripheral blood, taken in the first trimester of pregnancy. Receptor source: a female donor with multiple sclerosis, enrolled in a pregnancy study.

CDR3 bases: TGTGCCAGCAGATCCGGGACAGGGAGTGGGCCCCAGCATTTT. Encoded protein: CASRSGTGSGPQHF. The chain uses TRBV5-6 and TRBJ1-5; 9 bases are shared with TRBD1. The V segment lost 5 bases and the J segment 9 bases; nucleotides outside the gene matches: 9. Germline V gene data show CDR1 as SGHDT and CDR2 as YYEEEE. This CDR3 has 14 residues.

CDR3 DNA sequence: TGTGCCAGCAGCTTCGGAGCGGGGGGAAGCACAGATACGCAGTATTTT. It is translated as CASSFGAGGSTDTQYF. The rearrangement links TRBV11-2 to TRBJ2-3; TRBD2 matches 9 bases. Germline lookup yields CDR1 SGHAT and CDR2 FQNNGV. Trimming at V came to 3 bases and at J to 0 bases, leaving 4 bases not matched to a gene. The CDR3 spans 16 residues.

In nucleotides, the CDR3 is TGTGCCAGCAGTGAGCCTACCGGTGGCTCCTATAATTCACCCCTCCACTTT. Translating gives CASSEPTGGSYNSPLHF. The chain uses TRBV6-1 and TRBJ1-6, with D unclear. Per the germline V gene, CDR1 is MNHNS and CDR2 is SASEGT. V was cut by 3 bases and J by 0 bases, with 12 bases left in between. The CDR3 is 17 residues long.

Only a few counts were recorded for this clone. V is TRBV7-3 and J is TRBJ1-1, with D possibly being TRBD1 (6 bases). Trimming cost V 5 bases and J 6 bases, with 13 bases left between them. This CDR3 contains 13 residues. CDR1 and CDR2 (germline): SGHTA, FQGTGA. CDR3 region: CASSPQGIPEAFF. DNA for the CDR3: TGTGCCAGCAGCCCCCAGGGGATCCCTGAAGCTTTCTTT.

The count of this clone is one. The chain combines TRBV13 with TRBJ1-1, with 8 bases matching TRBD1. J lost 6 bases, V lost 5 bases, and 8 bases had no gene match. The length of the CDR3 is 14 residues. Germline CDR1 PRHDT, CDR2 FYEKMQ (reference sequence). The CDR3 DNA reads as TGTGCCAGCAGCCAGACAGGGGATGGGGCTGAAGCTTTCTTT. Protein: CASSQTGDGAEAFF.

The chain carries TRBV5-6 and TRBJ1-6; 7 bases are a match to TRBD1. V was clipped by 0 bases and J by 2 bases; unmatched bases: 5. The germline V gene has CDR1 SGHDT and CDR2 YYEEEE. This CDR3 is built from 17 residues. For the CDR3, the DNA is TGTGCCAGCAGCTTGGTGGAGGGGGCCGCCTATAATTCACCCCTCCACTTT. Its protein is CASSLVEGAAYNSPLHF.

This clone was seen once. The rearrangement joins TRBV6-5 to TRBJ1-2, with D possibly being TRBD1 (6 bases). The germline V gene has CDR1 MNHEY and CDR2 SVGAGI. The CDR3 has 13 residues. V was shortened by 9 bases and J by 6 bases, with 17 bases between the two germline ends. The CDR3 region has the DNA TGTGCCAGTTTAACCCCCGGGGGGCATGGCTACACCTTC. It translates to CASLTPGGHGYTF.

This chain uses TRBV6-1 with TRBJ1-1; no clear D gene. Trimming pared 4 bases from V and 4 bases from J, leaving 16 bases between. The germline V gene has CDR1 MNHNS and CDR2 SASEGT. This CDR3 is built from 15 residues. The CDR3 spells CASSVPGVRVTEAFF. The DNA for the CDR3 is TGTGCCAGCAGTGTCCCCGGTGTGCGGGTCACTGAAGCTTTCTTT.

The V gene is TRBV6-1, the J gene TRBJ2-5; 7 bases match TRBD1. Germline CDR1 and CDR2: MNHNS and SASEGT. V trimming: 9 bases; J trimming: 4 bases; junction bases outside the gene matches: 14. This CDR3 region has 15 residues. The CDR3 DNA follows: TGTGCCAGTGCGGGTCGACAGGGTGGTGCAGAGACCCAGTACTTC. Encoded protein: CASAGRQGGAETQYF.

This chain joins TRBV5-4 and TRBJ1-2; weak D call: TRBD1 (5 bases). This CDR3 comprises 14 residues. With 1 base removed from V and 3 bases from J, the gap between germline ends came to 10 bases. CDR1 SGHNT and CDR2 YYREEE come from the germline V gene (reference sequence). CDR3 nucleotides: TGTGCCAGCAGCTTGTCCGGGGGGGACTATGGCTACACCTTC. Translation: CASSLSGGDYGYTF. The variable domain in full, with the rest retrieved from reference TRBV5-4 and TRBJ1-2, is ETGVTQSPTHLIKTRGQQVTLRCSSQSGHNTVSWYQQALGQGPQFIFQYYREEENGRGNFPPRFSGLQFPNYSSELNVNALELDDSALYLCASSLSGGDYGYTFGSGTRLTVV.

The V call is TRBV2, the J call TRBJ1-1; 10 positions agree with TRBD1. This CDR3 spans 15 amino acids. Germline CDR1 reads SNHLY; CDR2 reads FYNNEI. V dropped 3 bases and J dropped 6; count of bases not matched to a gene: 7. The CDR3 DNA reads TGTGCCAGCAGTGAGGGGACAGGGGTTTTTGCTGAAGCTTTCTTT. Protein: CASSEGTGVFAEAFF.

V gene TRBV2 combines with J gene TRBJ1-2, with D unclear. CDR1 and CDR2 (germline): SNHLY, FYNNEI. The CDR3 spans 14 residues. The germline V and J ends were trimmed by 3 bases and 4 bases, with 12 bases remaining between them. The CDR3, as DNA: TGTGCCAGCAGTGAGTCGTCAGGCCCCTATGGCTACACCTTC. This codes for CASSESSGPYGYTF.

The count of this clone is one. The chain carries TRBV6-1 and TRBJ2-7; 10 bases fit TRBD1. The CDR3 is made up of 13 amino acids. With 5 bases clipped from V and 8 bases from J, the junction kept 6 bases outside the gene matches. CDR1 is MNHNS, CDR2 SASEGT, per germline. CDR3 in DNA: TGTGCCAGCAGTCTAGGGGACAGGGGAAAGCAGTACTTC. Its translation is CASSLGDRGKQYF.

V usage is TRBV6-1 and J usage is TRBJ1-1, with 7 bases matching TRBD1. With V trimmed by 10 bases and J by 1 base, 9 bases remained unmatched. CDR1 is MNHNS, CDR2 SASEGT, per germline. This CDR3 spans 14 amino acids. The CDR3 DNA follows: TGTGCCATACGGCGAGGGGGCACGAACACTGAAGCTTTCTTT. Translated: CAIRRGGTNTEAFF.

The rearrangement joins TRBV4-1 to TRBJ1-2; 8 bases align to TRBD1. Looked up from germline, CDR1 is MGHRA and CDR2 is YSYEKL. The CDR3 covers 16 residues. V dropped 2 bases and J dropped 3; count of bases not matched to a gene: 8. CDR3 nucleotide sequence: TGCGCCAGCAGCCAATTTATGACAGGGGATGACTATGGCTACACCTTC. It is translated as CASSQFMTGDDYGYTF.

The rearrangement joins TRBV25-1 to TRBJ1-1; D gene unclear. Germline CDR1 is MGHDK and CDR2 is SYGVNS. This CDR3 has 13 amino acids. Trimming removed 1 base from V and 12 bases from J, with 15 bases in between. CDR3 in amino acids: CASSESWVQRPFF. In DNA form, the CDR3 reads TGTGCCAGCAGTGAATCTTGGGTTCAGCGTCCTTTCTTT.

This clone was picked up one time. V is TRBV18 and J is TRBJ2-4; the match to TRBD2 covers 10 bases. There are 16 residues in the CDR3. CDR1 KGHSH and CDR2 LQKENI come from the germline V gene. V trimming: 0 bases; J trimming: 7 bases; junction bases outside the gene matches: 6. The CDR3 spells CASSPPGSSGGNIQYF. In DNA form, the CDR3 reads TGTGCCAGCTCACCACCGGGCAGTAGCGGGGGGAACATTCAGTACTTC.